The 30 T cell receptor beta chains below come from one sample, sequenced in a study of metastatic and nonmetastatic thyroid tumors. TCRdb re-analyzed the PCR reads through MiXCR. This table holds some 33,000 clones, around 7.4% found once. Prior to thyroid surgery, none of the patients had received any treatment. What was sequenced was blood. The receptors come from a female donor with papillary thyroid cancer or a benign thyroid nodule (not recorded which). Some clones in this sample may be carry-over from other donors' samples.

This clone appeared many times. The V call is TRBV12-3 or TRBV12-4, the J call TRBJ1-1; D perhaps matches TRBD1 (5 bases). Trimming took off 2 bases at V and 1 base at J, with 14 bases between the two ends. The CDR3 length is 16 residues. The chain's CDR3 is CASSLSWGNQNTEAFF. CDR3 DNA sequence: TGTGCCAGCAGTTTAAGTTGGGGGAACCAGAACACTGAAGCTTTCTTT.

The CDR3 sequence is CASSQGLGLNNEQFF. The CDR3 coding sequence is TGCGCCAGCAGCCAAGGCTTGGGACTTAACAATGAGCAGTTCTTC. The rearrangement links TRBV4-3 to TRBJ2-1; a weak D match, TRBD2 (6 bases). In germline, CDR1 is LGHNA, CDR2 YSLEER. V gave up 1 base and J gave up 5 bases, with 12 bases separating them. The CDR3 length is 15 residues.

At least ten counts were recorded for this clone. CDR3 nucleotides: TGTGCCAGCAGTTTGCGAGAGGGGGGGACCGGGGAGCTGTTTTTT. This sequence encodes CASSLREGGTGELFF. The chain recombines TRBV9 with TRBJ2-2; D might be TRBD2 (7 bases). The CDR3 runs 15 residues. V lost 5 bases to trimming and J lost 5 bases, with 16 bases between them. Germline-derived CDR1 and CDR2 are SGDLS and YYNGEE. The variable domain in full, completed from reference TRBV9 and TRBJ2-2, reads DSGVTQTPKHLITATGQRVTLRCSPRSGDLSVYWYQQSLDQGLQFLIQYYNGEERAKGNILERFSAQQFPDLHSELNLSSLELGDSALYFCASSLREGGTGELFFGEGSRLTVL.

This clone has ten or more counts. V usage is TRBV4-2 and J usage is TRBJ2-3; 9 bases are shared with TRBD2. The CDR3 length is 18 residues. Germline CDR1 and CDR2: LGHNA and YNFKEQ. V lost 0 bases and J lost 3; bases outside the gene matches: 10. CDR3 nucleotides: TGTGCCAGCAGCCAAGAAGGTATGGCGGGAGGGCCTACAGATACGCAGTATTTT. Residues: CASSQEGMAGGPTDTQYF.

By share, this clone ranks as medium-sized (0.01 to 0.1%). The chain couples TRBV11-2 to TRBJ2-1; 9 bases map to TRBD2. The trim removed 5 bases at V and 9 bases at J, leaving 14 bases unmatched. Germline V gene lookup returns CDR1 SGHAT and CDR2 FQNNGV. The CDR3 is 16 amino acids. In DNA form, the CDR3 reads TGTGCCAGCAGCCGTCCATCGGGACTAGCACCTGTTGAGCAGTTCTTC. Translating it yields CASSRPSGLAPVEQFF.

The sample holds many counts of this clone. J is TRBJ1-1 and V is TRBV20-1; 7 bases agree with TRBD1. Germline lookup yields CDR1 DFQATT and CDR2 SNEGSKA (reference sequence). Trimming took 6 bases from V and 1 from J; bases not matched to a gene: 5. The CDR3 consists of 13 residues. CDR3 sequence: CSAPGQTNTEAFF. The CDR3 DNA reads TGCAGTGCCCCGGGACAGACGAACACTGAAGCTTTCTTT.

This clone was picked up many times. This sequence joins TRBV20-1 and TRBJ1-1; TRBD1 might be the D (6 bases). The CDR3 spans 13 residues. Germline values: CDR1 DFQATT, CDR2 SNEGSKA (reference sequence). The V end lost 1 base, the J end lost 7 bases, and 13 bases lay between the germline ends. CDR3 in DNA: TGCAGTGCTAGAGCGGACAGCTTTAATGAAGCTTTCTTT. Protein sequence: CSARADSFNEAFF.

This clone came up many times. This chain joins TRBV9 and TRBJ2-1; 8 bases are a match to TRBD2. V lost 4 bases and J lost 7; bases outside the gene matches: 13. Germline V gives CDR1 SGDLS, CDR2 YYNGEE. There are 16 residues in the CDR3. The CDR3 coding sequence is TGTGCCAGCAGCCCCAGCGGGGGCGGGGGGAAGAATGAGCAGTTCTTC. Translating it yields CASSPSGGGGKNEQFF.

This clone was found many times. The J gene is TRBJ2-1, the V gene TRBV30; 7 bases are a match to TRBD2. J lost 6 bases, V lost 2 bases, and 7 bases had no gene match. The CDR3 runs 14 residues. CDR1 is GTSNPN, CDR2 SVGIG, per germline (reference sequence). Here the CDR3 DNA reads TGTGCCTGGAGTAGGTGGGAGGGCTTCAATGAGCAGTTCTTC. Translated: CAWSRWEGFNEQFF.

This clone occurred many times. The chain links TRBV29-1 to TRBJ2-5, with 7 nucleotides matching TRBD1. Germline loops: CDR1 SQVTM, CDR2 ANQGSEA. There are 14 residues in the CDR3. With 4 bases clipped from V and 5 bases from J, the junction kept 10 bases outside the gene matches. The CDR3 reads CSVATGTALETQYF. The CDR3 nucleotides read TGCAGCGTTGCGACAGGGACGGCGTTGGAGACCCAGTACTTC.

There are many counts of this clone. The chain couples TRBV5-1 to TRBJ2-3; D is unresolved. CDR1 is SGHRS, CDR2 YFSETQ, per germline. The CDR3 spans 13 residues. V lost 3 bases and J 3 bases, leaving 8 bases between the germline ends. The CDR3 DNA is TGCGCCAGCAGCTCGTTCCGGACAGATACGCAGTATTTT. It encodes CASSSFRTDTQYF.

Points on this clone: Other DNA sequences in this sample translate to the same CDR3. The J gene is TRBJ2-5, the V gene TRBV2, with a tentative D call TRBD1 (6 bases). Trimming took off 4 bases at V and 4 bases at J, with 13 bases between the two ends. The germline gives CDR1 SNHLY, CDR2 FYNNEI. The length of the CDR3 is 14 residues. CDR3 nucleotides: TGTGCCAGCAGTGGAACAGGGTCTGGAGAGACCCAGTACTTC. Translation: CASSGTGSGETQYF. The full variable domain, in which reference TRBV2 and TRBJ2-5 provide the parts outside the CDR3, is EPEVTQTPSHQVTQMGQEVILRCVPISNHLYFYWYRQILGQKVEFLVSFYNNEISEKSEIFDDQFSVERPDGSNFTLKIRSTKLEDSAMYFCASSGTGSGETQYFGPGTRLLVL.

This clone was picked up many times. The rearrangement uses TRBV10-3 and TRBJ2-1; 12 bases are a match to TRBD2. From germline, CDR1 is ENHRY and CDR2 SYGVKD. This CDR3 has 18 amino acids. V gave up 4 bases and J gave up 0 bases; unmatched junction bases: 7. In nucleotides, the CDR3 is TGTGCCATCAGTGGAGGGACTAGCGGGTACAGCTCCTACAATGAGCAGTTCTTC. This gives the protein CAISGGTSGYSSYNEQFF.

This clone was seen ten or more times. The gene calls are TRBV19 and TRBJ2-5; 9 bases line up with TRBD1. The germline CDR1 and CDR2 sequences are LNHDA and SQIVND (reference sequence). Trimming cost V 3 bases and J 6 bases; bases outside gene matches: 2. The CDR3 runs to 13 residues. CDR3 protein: CASSMTGGKTQYF. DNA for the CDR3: TGTGCCAGTAGTATGACAGGGGGAAAGACCCAGTACTTC.

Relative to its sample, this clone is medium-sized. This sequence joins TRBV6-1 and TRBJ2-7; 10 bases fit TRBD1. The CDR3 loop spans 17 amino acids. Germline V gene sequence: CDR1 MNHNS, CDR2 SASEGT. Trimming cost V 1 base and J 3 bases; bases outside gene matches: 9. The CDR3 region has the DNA TGTGCCAGCAGTGAAGGGGACAGGGGACTCCTTAACTACGAGCAGTACTTC. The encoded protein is CASSEGDRGLLNYEQYF.

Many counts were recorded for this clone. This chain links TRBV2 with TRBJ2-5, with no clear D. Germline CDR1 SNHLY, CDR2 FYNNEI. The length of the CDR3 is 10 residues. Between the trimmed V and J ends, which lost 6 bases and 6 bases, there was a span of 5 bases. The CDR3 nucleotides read TGTGCCAGCAGGGAGAAGACCCAGTACTTC. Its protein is CASREKTQYF.

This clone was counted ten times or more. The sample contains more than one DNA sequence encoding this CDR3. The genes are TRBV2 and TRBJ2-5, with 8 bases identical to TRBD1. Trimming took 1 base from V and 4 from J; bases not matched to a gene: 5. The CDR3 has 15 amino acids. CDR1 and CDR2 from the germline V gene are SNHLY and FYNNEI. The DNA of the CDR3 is TGTGCCAGCAGTGAAGGAGCAGGGGGCGGAGAGACCCAGTACTTC. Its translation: CASSEGAGGGETQYF.

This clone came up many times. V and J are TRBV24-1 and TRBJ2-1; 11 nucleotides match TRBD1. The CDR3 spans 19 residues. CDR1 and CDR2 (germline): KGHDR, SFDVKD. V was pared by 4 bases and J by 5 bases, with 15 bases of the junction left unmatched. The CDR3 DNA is TGTGCCACCAGTGACCCCGGGACAGGGGGTGTGGAAGCAGACAATGAGCAGTTCTTC. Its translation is CATSDPGTGGVEADNEQFF.

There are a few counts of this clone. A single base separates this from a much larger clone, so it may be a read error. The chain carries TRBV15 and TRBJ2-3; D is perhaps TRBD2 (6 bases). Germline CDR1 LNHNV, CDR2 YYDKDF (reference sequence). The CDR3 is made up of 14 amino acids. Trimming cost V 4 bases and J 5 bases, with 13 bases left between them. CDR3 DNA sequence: TGTGCCACCAGCACTTCCACGGGGGTAGATACGCAGTATTTT. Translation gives CATSTSTGVDTQYF.

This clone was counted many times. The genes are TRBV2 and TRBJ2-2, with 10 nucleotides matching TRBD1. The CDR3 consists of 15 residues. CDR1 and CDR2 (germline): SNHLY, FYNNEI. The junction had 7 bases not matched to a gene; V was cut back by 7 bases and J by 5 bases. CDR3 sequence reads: CASKKTGGITGELFF. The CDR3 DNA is TGTGCCAGCAAAAAGACAGGGGGCATTACCGGGGAGCTGTTTTTT.

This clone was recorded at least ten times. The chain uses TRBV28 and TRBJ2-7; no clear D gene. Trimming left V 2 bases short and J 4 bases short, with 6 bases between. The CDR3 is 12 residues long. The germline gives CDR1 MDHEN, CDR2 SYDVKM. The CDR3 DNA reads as TGTGCCAGCAGTTTAACGGTTTACGAGCAGTACTTC. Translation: CASSLTVYEQYF.

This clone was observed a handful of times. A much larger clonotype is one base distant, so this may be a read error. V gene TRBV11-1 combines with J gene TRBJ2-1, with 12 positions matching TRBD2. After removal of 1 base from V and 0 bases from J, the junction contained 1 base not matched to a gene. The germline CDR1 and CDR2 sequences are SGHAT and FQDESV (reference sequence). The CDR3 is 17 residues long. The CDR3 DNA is TGTGCCAGCAGCTTAGTGACTAGCGGGAGCTCCTACAATGAGCAGTTCTTC. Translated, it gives CASSLVTSGSSYNEQFF.

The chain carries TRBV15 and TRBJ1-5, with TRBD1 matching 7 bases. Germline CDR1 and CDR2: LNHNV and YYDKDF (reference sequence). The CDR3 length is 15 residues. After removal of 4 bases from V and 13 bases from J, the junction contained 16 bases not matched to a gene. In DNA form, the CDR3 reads TGTGCCACCAGCATATACTTCCGAGCAGGGGGACGTCAGCATTTT. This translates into CATSIYFRAGGRQHF.

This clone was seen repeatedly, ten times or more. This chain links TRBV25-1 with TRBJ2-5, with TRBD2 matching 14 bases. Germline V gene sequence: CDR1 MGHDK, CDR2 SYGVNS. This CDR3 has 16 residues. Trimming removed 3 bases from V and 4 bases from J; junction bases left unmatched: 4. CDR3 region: CASSEGGTSGGETQYF. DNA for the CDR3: TGTGCCAGCAGTGAGGGGGGGACTAGCGGGGGAGAGACCCAGTACTTC. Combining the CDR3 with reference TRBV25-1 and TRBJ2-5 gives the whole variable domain EADIYQTPRYLVIGTGKKITLECSQTMGHDKMYWYQQDPGMELHLIHYSYGVNSTEKGDLSSESTVSRIRTEHFPLTLESARPSHTSQYLCASSEGGTSGGETQYFGPGTRLLVL.

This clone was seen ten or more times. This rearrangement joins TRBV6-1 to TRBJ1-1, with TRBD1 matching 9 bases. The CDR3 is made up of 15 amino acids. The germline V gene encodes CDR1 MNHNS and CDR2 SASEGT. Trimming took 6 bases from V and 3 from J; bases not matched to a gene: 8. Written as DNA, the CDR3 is TGTGCCAGCAGATTCCGCCGGACAGGGGACACTGAAGCTTTCTTT. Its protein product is CASRFRRTGDTEAFF.

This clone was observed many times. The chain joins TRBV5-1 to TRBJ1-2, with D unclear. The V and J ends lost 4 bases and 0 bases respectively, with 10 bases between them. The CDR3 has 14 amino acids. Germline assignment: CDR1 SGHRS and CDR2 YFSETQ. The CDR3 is CASSRSPPNYGYTF. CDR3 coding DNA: TGCGCCAGCAGCAGGAGTCCACCTAACTATGGCTACACCTTC.

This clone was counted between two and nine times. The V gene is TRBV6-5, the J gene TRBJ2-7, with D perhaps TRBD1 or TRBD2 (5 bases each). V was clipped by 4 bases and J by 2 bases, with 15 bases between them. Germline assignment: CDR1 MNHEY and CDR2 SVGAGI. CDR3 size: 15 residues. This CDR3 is CASSSAGTGTYEQYF. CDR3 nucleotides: TGTGCCAGCAGTTCCGCCGGGACGGGGACCTACGAGCAGTACTTC.

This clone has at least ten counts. The CDR3 region has the DNA TGTGCCAGCAGCCCTAGGACAGGGTCTTTCTTCGAGCAGTACTTC. It translates to CASSPRTGSFFEQYF. The V call is TRBV7-9, the J call TRBJ2-7; TRBD1 matches 8 bases. This CDR3 contains 15 residues. V shed 5 bases and J 6 bases; nucleotides not matched to a gene: 12. In germline, CDR1 is SEHNR, CDR2 FQNEAQ (reference sequence).

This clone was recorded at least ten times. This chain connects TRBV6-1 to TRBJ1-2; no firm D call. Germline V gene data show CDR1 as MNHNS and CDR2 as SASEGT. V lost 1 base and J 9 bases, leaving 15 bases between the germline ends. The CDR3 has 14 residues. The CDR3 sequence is CASSEGHYANSYTF. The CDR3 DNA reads TGTGCCAGCAGTGAAGGACATTACGCCAACAGCTACACCTTC.

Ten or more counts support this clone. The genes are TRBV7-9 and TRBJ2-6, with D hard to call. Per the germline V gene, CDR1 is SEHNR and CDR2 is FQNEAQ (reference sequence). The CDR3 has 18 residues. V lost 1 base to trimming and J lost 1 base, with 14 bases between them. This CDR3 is CASSLDGSLGSGANVLTF. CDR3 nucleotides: TGTGCCAGCAGCTTAGATGGAAGCCTAGGGTCTGGGGCCAACGTCCTGACTTTC. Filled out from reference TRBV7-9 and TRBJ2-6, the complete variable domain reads DTGVSQNPRHKITKRGQNVTFRCDPISEHNRLYWYRQTLGQGPEFLTYFQNEAQLEKSRLLSDRFSAERPKGSFSTLEIQRTEQGDSAMYLCASSLDGSLGSGANVLTFGAGSRLTVL.